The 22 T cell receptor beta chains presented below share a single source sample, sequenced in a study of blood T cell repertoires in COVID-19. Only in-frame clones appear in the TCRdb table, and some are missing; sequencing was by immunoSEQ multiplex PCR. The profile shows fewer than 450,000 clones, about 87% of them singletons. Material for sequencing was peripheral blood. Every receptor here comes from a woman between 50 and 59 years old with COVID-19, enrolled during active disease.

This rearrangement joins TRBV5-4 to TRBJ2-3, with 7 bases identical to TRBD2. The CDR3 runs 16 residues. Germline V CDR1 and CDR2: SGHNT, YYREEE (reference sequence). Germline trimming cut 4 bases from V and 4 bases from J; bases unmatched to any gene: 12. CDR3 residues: CASSKPGGRGADTQYF. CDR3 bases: TGTGCCAGCAGCAAACCCGGCGGGAGAGGGGCAGATACGCAGTATTTT.

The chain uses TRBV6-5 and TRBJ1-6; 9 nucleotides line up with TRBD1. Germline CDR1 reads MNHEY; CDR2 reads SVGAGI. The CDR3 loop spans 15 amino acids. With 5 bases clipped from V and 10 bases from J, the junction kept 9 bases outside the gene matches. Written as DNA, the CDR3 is TGTGCCAGCAGTCCATCCGGGACAGGGCAGTCACCCCTCCACTTT. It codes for CASSPSGTGQSPLHF.

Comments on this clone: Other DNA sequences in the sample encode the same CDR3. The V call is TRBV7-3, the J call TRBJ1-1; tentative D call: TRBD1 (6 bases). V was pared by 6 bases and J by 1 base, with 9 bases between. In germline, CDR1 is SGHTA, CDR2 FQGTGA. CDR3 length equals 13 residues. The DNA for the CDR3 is TGTGCCAGCAGTCAGACAGGGAACACTGAAGCTTTCTTT. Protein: CASSQTGNTEAFF.

The CDR3 coding sequence is TGTGCCAGCAGCTTCCCTGGGCTAGCGGGGGGGCTGGGCACAGATACGCAGTATTTT. Its translation is CASSFPGLAGGLGTDTQYF. V gene TRBV7-2 combines with J gene TRBJ2-3; the match to TRBD2 covers 12 bases. CDR3 length: 19 amino acids. With V trimmed by 3 bases and J by 1 base, 11 bases remained unmatched. CDR1 and CDR2 from the germline V gene are SGHTA and FQGNSA.

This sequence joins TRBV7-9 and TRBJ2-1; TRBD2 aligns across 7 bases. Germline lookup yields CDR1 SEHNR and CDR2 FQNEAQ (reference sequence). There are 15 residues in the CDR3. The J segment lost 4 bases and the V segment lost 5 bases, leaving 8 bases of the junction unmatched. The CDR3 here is CASSLGGTPYNEQFF. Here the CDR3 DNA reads TGTGCCAGCAGCCTGGGGGGGACCCCTTACAATGAGCAGTTCTTC.

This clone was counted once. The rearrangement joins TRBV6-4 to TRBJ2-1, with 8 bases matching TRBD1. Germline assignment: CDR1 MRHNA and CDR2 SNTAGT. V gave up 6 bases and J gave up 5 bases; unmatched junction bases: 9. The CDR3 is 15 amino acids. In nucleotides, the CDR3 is TGTGCCAGCAGCCTAGGACAGGGATCGCACAATGAGCAGTTCTTC. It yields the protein CASSLGQGSHNEQFF.

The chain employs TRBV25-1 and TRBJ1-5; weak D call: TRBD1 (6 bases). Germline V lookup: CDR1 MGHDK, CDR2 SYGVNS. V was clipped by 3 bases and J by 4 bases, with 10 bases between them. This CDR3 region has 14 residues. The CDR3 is CASSDPQGNQPQHF. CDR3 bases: TGTGCCAGCAGTGACCCTCAGGGGAATCAGCCCCAGCATTTT.

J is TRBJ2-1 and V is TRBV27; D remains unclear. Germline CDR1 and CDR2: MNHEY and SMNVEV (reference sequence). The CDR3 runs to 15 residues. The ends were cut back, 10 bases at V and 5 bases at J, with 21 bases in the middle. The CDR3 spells CATSLTIHHNNEQFF. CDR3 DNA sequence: TGTGCCACCTCCTTAACCATCCACCACAACAATGAGCAGTTCTTC.

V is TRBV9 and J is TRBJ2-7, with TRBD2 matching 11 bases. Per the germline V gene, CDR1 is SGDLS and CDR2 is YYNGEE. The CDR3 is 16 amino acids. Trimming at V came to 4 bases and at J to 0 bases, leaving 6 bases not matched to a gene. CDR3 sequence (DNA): TGTGCCAGCAGCCTTACCGGGACTAGCGGCTCCTACGAGCAGTACTTC. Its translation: CASSLTGTSGSYEQYF.

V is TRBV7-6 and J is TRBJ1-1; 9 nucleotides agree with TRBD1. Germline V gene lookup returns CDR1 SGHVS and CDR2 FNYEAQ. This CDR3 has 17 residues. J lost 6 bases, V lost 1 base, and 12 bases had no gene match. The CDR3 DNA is TGTGCCAGCAGCTTAGAACCAACCGGGACAGGGATCGCTGAAGCTTTCTTT. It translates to CASSLEPTGTGIAEAFF.

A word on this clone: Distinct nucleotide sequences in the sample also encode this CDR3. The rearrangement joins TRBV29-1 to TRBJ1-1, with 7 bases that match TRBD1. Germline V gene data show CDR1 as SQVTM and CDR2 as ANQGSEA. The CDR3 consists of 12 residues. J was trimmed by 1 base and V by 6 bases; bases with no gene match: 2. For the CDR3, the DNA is TGCAGCGTCCAGGGGGGGAACACTGAAGCTTTCTTT. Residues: CSVQGGNTEAFF.

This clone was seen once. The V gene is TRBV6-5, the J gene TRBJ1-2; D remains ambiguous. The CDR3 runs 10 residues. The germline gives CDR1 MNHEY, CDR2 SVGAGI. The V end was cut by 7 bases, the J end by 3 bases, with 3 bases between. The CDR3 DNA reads TGTGCCAGCACTGACTATGGCTACACCTTC. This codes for CASTDYGYTF.

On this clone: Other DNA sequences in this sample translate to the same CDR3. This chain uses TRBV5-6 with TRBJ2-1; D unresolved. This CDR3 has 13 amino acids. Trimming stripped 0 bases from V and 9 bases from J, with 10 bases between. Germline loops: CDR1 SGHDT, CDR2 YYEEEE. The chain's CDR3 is CASSLDPAGEQFF. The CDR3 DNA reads TGTGCCAGCAGCTTGGACCCCGCCGGTGAGCAGTTCTTC.

CDR3 DNA sequence: TGTGCCACCAGGGACAGCTCCTACGAGCAGTACTTC. It codes for CATRDSSYEQYF. This chain uses TRBV28 with TRBJ2-7; 7 nucleotides align to TRBD1. Germline CDR1 MDHEN, CDR2 SYDVKM. CDR3 length equals 12 residues. Losses at the gene ends were 10 bases for V and 0 bases for J; bases not matched to a gene: 3.

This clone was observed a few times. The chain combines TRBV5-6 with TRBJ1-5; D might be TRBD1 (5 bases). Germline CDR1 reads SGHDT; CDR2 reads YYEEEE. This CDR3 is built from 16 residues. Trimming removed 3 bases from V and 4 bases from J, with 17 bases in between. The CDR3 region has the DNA TGTGCCAGCAGCTCCGCCGTGGGGCCACTGAATCAGCCCCAGCATTTT. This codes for CASSSAVGPLNQPQHF.

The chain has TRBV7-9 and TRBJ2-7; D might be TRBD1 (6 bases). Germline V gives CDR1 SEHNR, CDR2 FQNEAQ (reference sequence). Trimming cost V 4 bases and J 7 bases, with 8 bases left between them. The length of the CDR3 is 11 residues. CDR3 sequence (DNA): TGTGCCAGCAGCTCCACAGGGGAGCAGTACTTC. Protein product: CASSSTGEQYF.

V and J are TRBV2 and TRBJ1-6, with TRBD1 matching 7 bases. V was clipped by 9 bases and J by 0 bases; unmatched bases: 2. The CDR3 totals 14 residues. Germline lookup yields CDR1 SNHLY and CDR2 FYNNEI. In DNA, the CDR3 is TGTGCCAGACAGGGGAGCTCCTATAATTCACCCCTCCACTTT. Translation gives CARQGSSYNSPLHF.

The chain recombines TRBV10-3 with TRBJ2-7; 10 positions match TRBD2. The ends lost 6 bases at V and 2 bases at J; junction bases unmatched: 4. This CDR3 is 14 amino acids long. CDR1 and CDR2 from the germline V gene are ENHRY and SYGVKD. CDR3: CAISRAGGTYEQYF. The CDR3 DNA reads TGTGCCATCAGCCGAGCGGGGGGGACCTACGAGCAGTACTTC.

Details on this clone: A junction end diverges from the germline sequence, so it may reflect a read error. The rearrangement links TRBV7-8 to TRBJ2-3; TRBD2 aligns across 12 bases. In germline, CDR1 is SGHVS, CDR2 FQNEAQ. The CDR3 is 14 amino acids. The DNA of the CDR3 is TGTGCCAGCAGTCGCGGAAGCATCGAGACTAGCGGGGGTTGG. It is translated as CASSRGSIETSGGW.

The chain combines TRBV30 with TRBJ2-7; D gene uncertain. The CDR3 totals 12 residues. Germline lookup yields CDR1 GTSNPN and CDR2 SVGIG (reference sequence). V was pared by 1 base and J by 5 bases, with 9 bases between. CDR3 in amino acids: CAWSAPSDEQYF. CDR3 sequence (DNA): TGTGCCTGGAGTGCCCCTTCCGACGAGCAGTACTTC.

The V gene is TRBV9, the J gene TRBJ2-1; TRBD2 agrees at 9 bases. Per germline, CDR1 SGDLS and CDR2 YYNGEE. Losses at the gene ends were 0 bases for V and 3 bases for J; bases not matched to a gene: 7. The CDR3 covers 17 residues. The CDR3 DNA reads TGTGCCAGCAGCGTAGGGGGAGCGGGGGGAGACTACAATGAGCAGTTCTTC. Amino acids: CASSVGGAGGDYNEQFF.

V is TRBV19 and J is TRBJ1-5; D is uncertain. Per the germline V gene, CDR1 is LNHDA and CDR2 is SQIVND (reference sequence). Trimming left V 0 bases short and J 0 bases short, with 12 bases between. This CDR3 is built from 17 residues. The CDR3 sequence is CASSIDLSRLSNQPQHF. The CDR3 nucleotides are TGTGCCAGTAGTATAGATCTATCCAGGCTTAGCAATCAGCCCCAGCATTTT.